This entry describes one TCR beta chain. This sample was included in a study of cytomegalovirus exposure and HLA in healthy donors. V lost 4 bases to trimming and J lost 4 bases; unmatched junction nucleotides: 5. The CDR3 has 14 residues. Germline V gene data show CDR1 as SGHRS and CDR2 as YFSETQ. The PCR made use of 60 Vbeta and 13 Jbeta primers. Profiling relied on immunoSEQ multiplex PCR, and the TCRdb table lists in-frame clones only, not all of them. In the table there are approximately 120,000 clones, just under 70% of which are singletons. The chain recombines TRBV5-1 with TRBJ1-2; 9 positions match TRBD1. The receptor's source is a woman between 65 and 79 years old in good health and CMV-seropositive. What was sequenced was PBMCs. CDR3 nucleotides: TGCGCCAGCAGCGACACAGGGGGCAGCTATGGCTACACCTTC. Translated, it gives CASSDTGGSYGYTF. Complete variable domain (other parts from reference TRBV5-1 and TRBJ1-2): KAGVTQTPRYLIKTRGQQVTLSCSPISGHRSVSWYQQTPGQGLQFLFEYFSETQRNKGNFPGRFSGRQFSNSRSEMNVSTLELGDSALYLCASSDTGGSYGYTFGSGTRLTVV.